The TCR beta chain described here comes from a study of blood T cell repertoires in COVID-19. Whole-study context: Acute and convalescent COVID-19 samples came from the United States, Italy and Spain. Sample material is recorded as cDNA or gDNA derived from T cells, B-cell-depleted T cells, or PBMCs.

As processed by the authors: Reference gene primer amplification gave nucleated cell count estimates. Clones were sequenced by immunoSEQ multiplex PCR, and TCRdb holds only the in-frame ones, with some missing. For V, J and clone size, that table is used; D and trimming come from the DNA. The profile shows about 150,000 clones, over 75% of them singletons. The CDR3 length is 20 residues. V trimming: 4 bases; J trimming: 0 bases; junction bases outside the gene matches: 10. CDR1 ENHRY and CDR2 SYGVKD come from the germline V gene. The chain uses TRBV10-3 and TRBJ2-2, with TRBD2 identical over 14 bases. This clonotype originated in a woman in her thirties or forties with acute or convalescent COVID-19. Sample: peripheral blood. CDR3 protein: CAISGSGLAGVIANTGELFF. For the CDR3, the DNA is TGTGCCATCAGTGGATCGGGACTAGCGGGAGTAATCGCGAACACCGGGGAGCTGTTTTTT.